This TCR beta chain was captured by sequencing in a study of T cells after yellow fever vaccination. TCRdb re-called the 5' RACE reads through MiXCR, storing one row per CDR3 protein. In the table there are roughly 350,000 distinct CDR3 sequences, roughly 4.3% of which are singletons. This clonotype has more than one count but fewer than ten. The sample was PBMCs, taken 5 days after the yellow fever booster vaccination. This sequence was found in a young man who received the YFV17D yellow fever vaccine.

In nucleotides, the CDR3 is TGTGCCAGCAGTAGGGGACTCGGACTAGAACCCCCAGATACGCAGTATTTT. Protein sequence: CASSRGLGLEPPDTQYF. The rearrangement joins TRBV6-5 to TRBJ2-3; 7 nucleotides agree with TRBD2. Germline V lookup: CDR1 MNHEY, CDR2 SVGAGI. CDR3 length: 17 amino acids. The V segment lost 5 bases and the J segment 4 bases; nucleotides outside the gene matches: 15.